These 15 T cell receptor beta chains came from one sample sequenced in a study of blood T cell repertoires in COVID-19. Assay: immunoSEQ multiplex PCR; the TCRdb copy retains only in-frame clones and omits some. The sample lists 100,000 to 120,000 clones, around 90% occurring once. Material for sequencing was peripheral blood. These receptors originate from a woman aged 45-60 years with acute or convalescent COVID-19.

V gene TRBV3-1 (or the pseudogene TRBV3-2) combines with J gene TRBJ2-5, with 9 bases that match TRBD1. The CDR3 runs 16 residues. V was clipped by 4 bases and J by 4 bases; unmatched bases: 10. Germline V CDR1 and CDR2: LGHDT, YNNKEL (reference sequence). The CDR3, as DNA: TGTGCCAGCAGCCCCGGCTTACCGACAGGGGGAGAGACCCAGTACTTC. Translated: CASSPGLPTGGETQYF.

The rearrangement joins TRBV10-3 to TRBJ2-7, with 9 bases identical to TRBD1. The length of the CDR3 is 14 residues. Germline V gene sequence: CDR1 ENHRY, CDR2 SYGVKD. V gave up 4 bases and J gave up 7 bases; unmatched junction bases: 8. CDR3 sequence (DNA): TGTGCCATCAGTGGAACAGGGGGCTCGGGAGAGCAGTACTTC. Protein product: CAISGTGGSGEQYF.

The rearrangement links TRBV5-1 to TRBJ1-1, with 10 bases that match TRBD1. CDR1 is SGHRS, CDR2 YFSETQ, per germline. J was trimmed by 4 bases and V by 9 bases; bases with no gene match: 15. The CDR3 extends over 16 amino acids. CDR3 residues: CATSLGPTGGFTEAFF. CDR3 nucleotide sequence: TGCGCCACCTCCCTGGGGCCGACAGGGGGCTTCACTGAAGCTTTCTTT.

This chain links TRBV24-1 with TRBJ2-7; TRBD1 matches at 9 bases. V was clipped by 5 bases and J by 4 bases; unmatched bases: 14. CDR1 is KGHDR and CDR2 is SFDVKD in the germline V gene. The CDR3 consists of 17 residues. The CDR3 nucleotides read TGTGCCACCAGTGCCGCCACCGTAACAGGGGGCTTGTACGAGCAGTACTTC. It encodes CATSAATVTGGLYEQYF.

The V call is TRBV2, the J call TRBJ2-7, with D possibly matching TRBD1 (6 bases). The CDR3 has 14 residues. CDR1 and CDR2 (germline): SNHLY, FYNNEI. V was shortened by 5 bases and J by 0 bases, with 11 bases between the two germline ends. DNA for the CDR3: TGTGCCAGCAGTACAGGGCGGAACTCCTACGAGCAGTACTTC. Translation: CASSTGRNSYEQYF. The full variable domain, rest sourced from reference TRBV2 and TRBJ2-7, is EPEVTQTPSHQVTQMGQEVILRCVPISNHLYFYWYRQILGQKVEFLVSFYNNEISEKSEIFDDQFSVERPDGSNFTLKIRSTKLEDSAMYFCASSTGRNSYEQYFGPGTRLTVT.

This CDR3 reads CASKIDRGSSYGYTF. DNA for the CDR3: TGTGCCAGCAAAATAGACCGGGGTTCCTCTTATGGCTACACCTTC. The chain recombines TRBV2 with TRBJ1-2, with unresolved D. The CDR3 totals 15 residues. Trimming cost V 7 bases and J 5 bases, with 20 bases left between them. CDR1 and CDR2 from the germline V gene are SNHLY and FYNNEI.

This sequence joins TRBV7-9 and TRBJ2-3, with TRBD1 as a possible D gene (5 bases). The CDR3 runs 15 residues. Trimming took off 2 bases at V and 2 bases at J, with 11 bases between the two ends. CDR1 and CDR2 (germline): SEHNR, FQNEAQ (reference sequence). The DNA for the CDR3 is TGTGCCAGCAGCTTACCGACAGTTCCCACAGATACGCAGTATTTT. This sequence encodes CASSLPTVPTDTQYF.

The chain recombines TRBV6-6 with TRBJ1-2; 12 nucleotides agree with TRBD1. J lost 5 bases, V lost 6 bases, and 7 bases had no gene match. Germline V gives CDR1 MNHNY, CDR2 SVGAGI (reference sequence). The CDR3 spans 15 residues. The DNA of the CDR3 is TGTGCCAGCAGAACCGGGACAGGGGGCGATTATGGCTACACCTTC. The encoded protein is CASRTGTGGDYGYTF.

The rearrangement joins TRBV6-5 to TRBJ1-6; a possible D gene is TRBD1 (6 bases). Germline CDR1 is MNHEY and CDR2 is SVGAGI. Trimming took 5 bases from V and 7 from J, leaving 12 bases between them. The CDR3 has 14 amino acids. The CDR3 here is CASSQQGKNSPLHF. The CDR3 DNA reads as TGTGCCAGCAGTCAACAGGGAAAGAATTCACCCCTCCACTTT.

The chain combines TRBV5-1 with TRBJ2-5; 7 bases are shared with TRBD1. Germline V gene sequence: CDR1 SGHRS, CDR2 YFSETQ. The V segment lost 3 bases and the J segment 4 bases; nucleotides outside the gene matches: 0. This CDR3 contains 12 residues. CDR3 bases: TGCGCCAGCAGCTGGGACAGAGAGACCCAGTACTTC. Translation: CASSWDRETQYF.

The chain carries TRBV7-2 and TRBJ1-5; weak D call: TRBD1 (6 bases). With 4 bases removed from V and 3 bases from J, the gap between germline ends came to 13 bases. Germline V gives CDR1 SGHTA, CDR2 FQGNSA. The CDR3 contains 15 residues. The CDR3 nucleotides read TGTGCCAGCAGCTCACAGGGTTGGAACAATCAGCCCCAGCATTTT. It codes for CASSSQGWNNQPQHF.

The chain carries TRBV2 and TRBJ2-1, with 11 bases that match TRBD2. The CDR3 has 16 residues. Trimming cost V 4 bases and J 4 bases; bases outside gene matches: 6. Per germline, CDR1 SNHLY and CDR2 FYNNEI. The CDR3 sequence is CASSGLAGGSYNEQFF. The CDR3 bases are TGTGCCAGCAGTGGGCTAGCGGGAGGCTCATACAATGAGCAGTTCTTC.

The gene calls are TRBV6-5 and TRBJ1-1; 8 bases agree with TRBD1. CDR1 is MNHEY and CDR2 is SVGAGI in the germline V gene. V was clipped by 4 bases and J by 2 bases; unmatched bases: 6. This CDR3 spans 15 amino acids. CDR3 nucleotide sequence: TGTGCCAGCAGTTCCCCGGGACAGGTTAACACTGAAGCTTTCTTT. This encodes CASSSPGQVNTEAFF.

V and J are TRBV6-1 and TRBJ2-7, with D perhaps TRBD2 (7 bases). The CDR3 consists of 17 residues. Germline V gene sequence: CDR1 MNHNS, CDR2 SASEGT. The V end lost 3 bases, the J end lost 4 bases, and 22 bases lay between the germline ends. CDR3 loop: CASSDPAGAGNSYEQYF. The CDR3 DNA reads TGTGCCAGCAGTGACCCCGCGGGGGCAGGGAATAGTTACGAGCAGTACTTC.

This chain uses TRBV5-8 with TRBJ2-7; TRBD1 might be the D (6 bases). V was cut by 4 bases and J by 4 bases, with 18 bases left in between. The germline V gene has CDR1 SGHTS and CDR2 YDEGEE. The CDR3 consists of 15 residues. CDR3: CASSAGTIRGYEQYF. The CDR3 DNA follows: TGTGCCAGCAGCGCAGGGACAATCAGAGGTTACGAGCAGTACTTC. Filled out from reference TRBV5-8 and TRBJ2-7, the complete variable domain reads EAGVTQSPTHLIKTRGQQATLRCSPISGHTSVYWYQQALGLGLQFLLWYDEGEERNRGNFPPRFSGRQFPNYSSELNVNALELEDSALYLCASSAGTIRGYEQYFGPGTRLTVT.